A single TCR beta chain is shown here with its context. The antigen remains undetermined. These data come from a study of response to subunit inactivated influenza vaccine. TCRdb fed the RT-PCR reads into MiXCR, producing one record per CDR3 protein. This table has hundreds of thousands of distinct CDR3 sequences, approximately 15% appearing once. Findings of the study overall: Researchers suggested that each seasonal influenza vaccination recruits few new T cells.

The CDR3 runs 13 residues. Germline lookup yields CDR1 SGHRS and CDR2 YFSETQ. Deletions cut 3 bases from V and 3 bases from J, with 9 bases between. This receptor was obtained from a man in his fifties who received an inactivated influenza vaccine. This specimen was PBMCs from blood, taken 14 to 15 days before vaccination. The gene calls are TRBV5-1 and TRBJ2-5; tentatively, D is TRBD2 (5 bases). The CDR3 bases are TGCGCCAGCAGCTCCGGGATGGAAGAGACCCAGTACTTC. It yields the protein CASSSGMEETQYF.